The entry that follows covers one T cell receptor (beta chain) sequence. What it binds is not known. Clones were read by immunoSEQ multiplex PCR, and TCRdb kept only the in-frame ones, dropping some. Found here are more than 95,000 clones, roughly 82% of them singletons; the top ten hold around 5.1%. This sample was taken from a study of T cell responses to AZD1222 COVID-19 vaccine. Study results and limitations: Seropositivity was recorded at baseline in only 6 or 7 AZD1222 recipients. It was only after the peak T cell response that any repertoires were sampled.

This CDR3 is built from 14 residues. Germline lookup yields CDR1 ENHRY and CDR2 SYGVKD. The V gene lost 2 bases and the J gene lost 2 bases, with 7 bases spanning the gap. The chain couples TRBV10-3 to TRBJ2-1; D call uncertain. The TCR originated in an adult in good health. The sample consisted of peripheral blood, taken on day 0 of AZD1222 vaccination. In DNA, the CDR3 is TGTGCCATCAGTGAGGGGTCTCCCTACAATGAGCAGTTCTTC. It codes for CAISEGSPYNEQFF.